This is a list of T cell receptor beta chains from one sample in a study of naive CD8 T cells in extremely preterm neonates. Measured with immunoSEQ multiplex PCR; TCRdb has only the in-frame clones, and not every one. The profile shows approximately 6,000 clones, roughly 98% of them singletons. Specimen: naive CD8+ T cells from blood. The receptors here all came from a human donor in good health. Both conserved end residues are part of each CDR3. Fields, in order: J gene, V gene, CDR3 protein.

J: TRBJ1-1; V: TRBV19; CDR3: CASSLGQVAEAFF
J: TRBJ2-4; V: TRBV7-9; CDR3: CASSLSNRDNIQYF
J: TRBJ2-5; V: TRBV7-9; CDR3: CASSLSRQETQYF
J: TRBJ2-7; V: TRBV19; CDR3: CASSMGYQGNEQYF
J: TRBJ1-5; V: TRBV19; CDR3: CASSDDRGSNQPQHF
J: TRBJ2-7; V: TRBV19; CDR3: CASTGTHYEQYF
J: TRBJ1-2; V: TRBV19; CDR3: CASSTWTGNYGYTF
J: TRBJ2-5; V: TRBV6-4; CDR3: CASRTGTSGSRSSRETQYF
J: TRBJ2-2; V: TRBV4-1; CDR3: CASSQAGAGPGELFF
J: TRBJ2-3; V: TRBV11-2; CDR3: CANEVATQYF
J: TRBJ2-1; V: TRBV7-9; CDR3: CASSLIGGSYNEQFF
J: TRBJ2-6; V: TRBV1; CDR3: CTSSHLDRVVFGANVLTF
J: TRBJ2-1; V: TRBV9; CDR3: CASSPGLAIINEQFF
J: TRBJ1-3; V: TRBV5-6; CDR3: CASSLQGSVGNTIYF
J: TRBJ2-3; V: TRBV4-1; CDR3: CASSQDGVGDYRKGTDTQYF
J: TRBJ1-1; V: TRBV19; CDR3: CASRTSSVAFF
J: TRBJ2-3; V: TRBV5-6; CDR3: CASSHLQGAEGDTQYF
J: TRBJ1-1; V: TRBV27; CDR3: CASMIGRNTEAFF
J: TRBJ2-2; V: TRBV5-1; CDR3: CASTWETGELFF
J: .; V: TRBV7-8; CDR3: CASSPTGTSGRHEQYF
J: TRBJ2-5; V: TRBV2; CDR3: CASSGRGQETQYF
J: TRBJ2-7; V: TRBV11-2; CDR3: CASSLSSGYYEQYF
J: TRBJ2-2; V: TRBV27; CDR3: CASRQGQGAGELFF
J: TRBJ1-2; V: TRBV2; CDR3: CASSPLIRLDYGYTF
J: TRBJ2-3; V: TRBV7-9; CDR3: CASSLPPVLVREGHDTQYF
J: TRBJ2-3; V: TRBV19; CDR3: CASSIYGGNTDTQYF
J: TRBJ2-3; V: TRBV5-6; CDR3: CASSQVAGAPDTQYF